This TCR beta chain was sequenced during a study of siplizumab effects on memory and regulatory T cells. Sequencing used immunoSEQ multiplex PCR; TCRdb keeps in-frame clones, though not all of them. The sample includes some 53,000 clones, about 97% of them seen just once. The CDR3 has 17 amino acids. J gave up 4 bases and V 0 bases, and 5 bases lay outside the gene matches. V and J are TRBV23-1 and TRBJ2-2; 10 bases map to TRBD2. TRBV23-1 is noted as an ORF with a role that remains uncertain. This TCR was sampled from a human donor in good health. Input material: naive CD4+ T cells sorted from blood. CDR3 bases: TGCGCCAGCAGTCAATCGCAGCGGGAGGGGAGCACCGGGGAGCTGTTTTTT. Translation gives CASSQSQREGSTGELFF.